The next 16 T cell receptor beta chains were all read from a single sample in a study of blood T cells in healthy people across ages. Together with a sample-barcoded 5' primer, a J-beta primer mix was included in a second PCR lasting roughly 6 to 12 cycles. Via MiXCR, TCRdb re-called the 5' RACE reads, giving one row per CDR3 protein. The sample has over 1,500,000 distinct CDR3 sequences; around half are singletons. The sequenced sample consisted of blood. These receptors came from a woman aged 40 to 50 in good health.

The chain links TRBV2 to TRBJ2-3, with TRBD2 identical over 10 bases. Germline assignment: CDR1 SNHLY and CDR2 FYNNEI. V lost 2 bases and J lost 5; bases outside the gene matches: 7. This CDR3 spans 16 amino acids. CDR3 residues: CASSEFSGGQGDTQYF. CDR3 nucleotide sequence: TGTGCCAGCAGTGAATTTAGCGGGGGGCAAGGAGATACGCAGTATTTT.

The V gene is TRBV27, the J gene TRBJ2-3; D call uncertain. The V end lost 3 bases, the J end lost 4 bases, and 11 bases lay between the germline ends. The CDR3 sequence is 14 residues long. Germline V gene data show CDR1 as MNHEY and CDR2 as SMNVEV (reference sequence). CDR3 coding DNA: TGTGCCAGCAGTTTGAGTCTGGGCGCAGATACGCAGTATTTT. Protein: CASSLSLGADTQYF.

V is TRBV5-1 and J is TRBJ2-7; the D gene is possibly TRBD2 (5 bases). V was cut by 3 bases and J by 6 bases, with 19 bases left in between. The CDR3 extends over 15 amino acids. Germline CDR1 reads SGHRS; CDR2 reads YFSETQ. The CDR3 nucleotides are TGCGCCAGCAGCTGGTCCCTACTAGAAAAAGGCGAGCAGTACTTC. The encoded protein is CASSWSLLEKGEQYF.

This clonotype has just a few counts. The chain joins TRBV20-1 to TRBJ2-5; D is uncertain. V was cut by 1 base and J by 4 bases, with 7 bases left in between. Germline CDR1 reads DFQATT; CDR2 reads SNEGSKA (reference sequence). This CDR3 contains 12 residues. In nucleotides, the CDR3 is TGCAGTGCTAGAGCCCAGACAGAGACCCAGTACTTC. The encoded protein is CSARAQTETQYF.

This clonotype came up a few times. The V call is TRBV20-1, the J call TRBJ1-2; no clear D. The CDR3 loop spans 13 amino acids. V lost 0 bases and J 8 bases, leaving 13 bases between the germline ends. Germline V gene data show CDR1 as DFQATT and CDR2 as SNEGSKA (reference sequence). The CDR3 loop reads CSARETKEGGYTF. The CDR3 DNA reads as TGCAGTGCTAGAGAGACAAAAGAAGGAGGCTACACCTTC.

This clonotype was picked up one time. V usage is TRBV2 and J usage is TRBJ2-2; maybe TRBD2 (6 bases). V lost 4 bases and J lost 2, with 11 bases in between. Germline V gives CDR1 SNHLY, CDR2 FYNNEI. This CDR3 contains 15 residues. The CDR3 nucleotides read TGTGCCAGCAGTGTGGGGCGGGGCAACACCGGGGAGCTGTTTTTT. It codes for CASSVGRGNTGELFF.

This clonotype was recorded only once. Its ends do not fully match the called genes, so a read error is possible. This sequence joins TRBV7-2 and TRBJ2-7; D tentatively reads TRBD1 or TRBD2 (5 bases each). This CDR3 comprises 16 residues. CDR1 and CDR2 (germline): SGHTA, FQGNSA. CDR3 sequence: CAGSPHGDGASYEQYF. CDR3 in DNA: TGTGCCGGCAGCCCCCATGGTGACGGGGCTTCCTACGAGCAGTACTTC.

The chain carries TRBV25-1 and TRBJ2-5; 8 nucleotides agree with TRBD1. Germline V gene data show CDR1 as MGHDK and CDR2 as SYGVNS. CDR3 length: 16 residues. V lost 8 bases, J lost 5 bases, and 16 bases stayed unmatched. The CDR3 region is CASQKVDRGSLETQYF. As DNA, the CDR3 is TGTGCCAGCCAAAAAGTCGACAGGGGATCCCTTGAGACCCAGTACTTC.

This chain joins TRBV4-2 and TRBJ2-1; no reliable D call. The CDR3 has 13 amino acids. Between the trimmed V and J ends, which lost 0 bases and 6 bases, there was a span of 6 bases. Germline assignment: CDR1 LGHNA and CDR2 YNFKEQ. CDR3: CASSQDGVNEQFF. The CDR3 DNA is TGTGCCAGCAGCCAAGATGGTGTCAATGAGCAGTTCTTC.

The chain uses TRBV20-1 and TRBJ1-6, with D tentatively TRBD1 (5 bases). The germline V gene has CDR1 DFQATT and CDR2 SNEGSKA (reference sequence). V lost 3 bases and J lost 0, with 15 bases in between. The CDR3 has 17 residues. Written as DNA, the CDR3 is TGCAGTGCTAGGGCCAGGTCCAGGGACTCCTATAATTCACCCCTCCACTTT. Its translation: CSARARSRDSYNSPLHF.

The CDR3 DNA reads as TGTGCCAGCAGCTTAGTTGTGGGCGCAAGTTACAATGAGCAGTTCTTC. This codes for CASSLVVGASYNEQFF. The chain employs TRBV7-8 and TRBJ2-1; D is uncertain. Trimming stripped 1 base from V and 4 bases from J, with 14 bases between. The germline CDR1 and CDR2 sequences are SGHVS and FQNEAQ. There are 16 residues in the CDR3.

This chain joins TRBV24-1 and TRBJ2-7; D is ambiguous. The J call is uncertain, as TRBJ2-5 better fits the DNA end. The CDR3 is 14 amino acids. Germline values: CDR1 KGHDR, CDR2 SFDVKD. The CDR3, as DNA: TGTGCCACCAGTGATCACACGGTGGGGGAGACCCAGTACTTC. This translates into CATSDHTVGETQYF.

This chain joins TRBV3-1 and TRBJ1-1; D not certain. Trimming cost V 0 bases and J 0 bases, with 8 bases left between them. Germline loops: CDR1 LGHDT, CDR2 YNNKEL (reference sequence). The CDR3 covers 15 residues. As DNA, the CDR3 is TGTGCCAGCAGCCAAGACCGCCGGGTGAACACTGAAGCTTTCTTT. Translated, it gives CASSQDRRVNTEAFF. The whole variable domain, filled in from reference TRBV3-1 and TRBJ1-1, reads DTAVSQTPKYLVTQMGNDKSIKCEQNLGHDTMYWYKQDSKKFLKIMFSYNNKELIINETVPNRFSPKSPDKAHLNLHINSLELGDSAVYFCASSQDRRVNTEAFFGQGTRLTVV.

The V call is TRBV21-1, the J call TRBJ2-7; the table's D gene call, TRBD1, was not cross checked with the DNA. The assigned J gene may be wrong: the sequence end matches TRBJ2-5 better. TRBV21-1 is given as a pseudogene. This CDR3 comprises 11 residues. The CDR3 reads CARSGRETQYF. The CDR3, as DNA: TGTGCCCGCAGCGGGCGAGAGACCCAGTACTTC.

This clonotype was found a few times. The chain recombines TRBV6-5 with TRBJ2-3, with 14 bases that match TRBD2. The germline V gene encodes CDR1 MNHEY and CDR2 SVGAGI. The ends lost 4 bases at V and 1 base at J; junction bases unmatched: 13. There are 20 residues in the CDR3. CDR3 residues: CASSFRGLAGGVIGTDTQYF. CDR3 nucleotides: TGTGCCAGCAGTTTCCGAGGACTAGCGGGGGGTGTTATTGGCACAGATACGCAGTATTTT.

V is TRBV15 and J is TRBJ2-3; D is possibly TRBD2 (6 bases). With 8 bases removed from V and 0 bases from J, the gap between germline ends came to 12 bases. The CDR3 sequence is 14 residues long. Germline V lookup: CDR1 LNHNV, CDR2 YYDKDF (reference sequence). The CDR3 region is CATGGAASTDTQYF. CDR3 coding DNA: TGTGCCACCGGAGGGGCGGCTAGCACAGATACGCAGTATTTT. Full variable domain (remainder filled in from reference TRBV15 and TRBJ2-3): DAMVIQNPRYQVTQFGKPVTLSCSQTLNHNVMYWYQQKSSQAPKLLFHYYDKDFNNEADTPDNFQSRRPNTSFCFLDIRSPGLGDTAMYLCATGGAASTDTQYFGPGTRLTVL.